The clone carrying this T cell receptor (beta chain) was recorded only once. Its antigen is unknown. The entry originates in a study of cytomegalovirus exposure and HLA in healthy donors. Looked up from germline, CDR1 is SGHRS and CDR2 is YFSETQ. The length of the CDR3 is 14 residues. V was shortened by 6 bases and J by 4 bases, with 14 bases between the two germline ends. The PCR ran on 60 Vbeta and 13 Jbeta primers. Some clones are missing from TCRdb's copy, which holds only in-frame ones; the method was immunoSEQ multiplex PCR. The table shows more than 95,000 clones, with around 79% occurring only once. Donors in the study were healthy people who gave bone marrow. Notes on the study in general: The authors listed 150 to 200 TCR beta chains as cytomegalovirus-associated. Later on, an analysis tied 15,000 or so TCR beta sequences to HLA alleles at 0.05 false discovery rate.

The clonotype comes from a middle-aged woman in good health and CMV-seronegative. Sequencing input: PBMCs. The V and J genes are TRBV5-1 and TRBJ2-1, with a weak D call TRBD2 (6 bases). CDR3 bases: TGCGCCAGCACCCCGCGGGCGGGATACAATGAGCAGTTCTTC. Protein: CASTPRAGYNEQFF.